Below are 8 T cell receptor beta chains sequenced from a single sample in a study of shared clonotypes between healthy human individuals. CD8 cells regarded as naive lacked CD45RO, were positively chosen for CCR7, and omitted terminally differentiated effector memory CD45RA+ cells. Measured with immunoSEQ multiplex PCR; TCRdb has only the in-frame clones, and not every one. This table has a few million clones, 93% appearing once. Sequencing was performed on naive CD8+ T cells from PBMCs. These receptors were collected from a young man in good health. Some clones in this sample may be carry-over from other donors' samples.

The chain joins TRBV4-1 to TRBJ2-7, with 9 nucleotides matching TRBD1. This CDR3 is 15 amino acids long. V shed 2 bases and J 4 bases; nucleotides not matched to a gene: 6. Looked up from germline, CDR1 is MGHRA and CDR2 is YSYEKL. CDR3 DNA: TGCGCCAGCAGCCAACCCGGGACAGGGCCATACGAGCAGTACTTC. Amino acids: CASSQPGTGPYEQYF.

The chain has TRBV2 and TRBJ1-1; D unresolved. Per the germline V gene, CDR1 is SNHLY and CDR2 is FYNNEI. CDR3 length equals 12 residues. V was shortened by 8 bases and J by 1 base, with 8 bases between the two germline ends. Here the CDR3 DNA reads TGTGCCAGCGCCGGTCCGAACACTGAAGCTTTCTTT. This translates into CASAGPNTEAFF. Complete variable domain (other parts from reference TRBV2 and TRBJ1-1): EPEVTQTPSHQVTQMGQEVILRCVPISNHLYFYWYRQILGQKVEFLVSFYNNEISEKSEIFDDQFSVERPDGSNFTLKIRSTKLEDSAMYFCASAGPNTEAFFGQGTRLTVV.

On this clone: The identical CDR3 is also encoded by other nucleotide sequences in the sample. DNA of the CDR3: TGTGCCAGCAGCTTAGTGGCTTCCTACGAGCAGTACTTC. Its protein is CASSLVASYEQYF. This rearrangement joins TRBV7-9 to TRBJ2-7; D is uncertain. The CDR3 has 13 amino acids. The germline V gene has CDR1 SEHNR and CDR2 FQNEAQ (reference sequence). V was shortened by 1 base and J by 1 base, with 5 bases between the two germline ends.

The chain recombines TRBV10-3 with TRBJ1-1, with D hard to call. Germline values: CDR1 ENHRY, CDR2 SYGVKD. V was clipped by 8 bases and J by 0 bases, with 10 bases between them. This CDR3 is built from 13 residues. The CDR3 loop is CAIVRAMNTEAFF. Written as DNA, the CDR3 is TGTGCCATCGTTCGGGCGATGAACACTGAAGCTTTCTTT.

The chain is built from TRBV7-9 and TRBJ2-5; 9 bases match TRBD2. CDR1 and CDR2 (germline): SEHNR, FQNEAQ (reference sequence). The CDR3 totals 15 residues. The J segment lost 5 bases and the V segment lost 0 bases, leaving 4 bases of the junction unmatched. The CDR3 DNA reads TGTGCCAGCAGCTTAGCGGCGGGAGGGTCCGAGACCCAGTACTTC. Translated: CASSLAAGGSETQYF.

V usage is TRBV28 and J usage is TRBJ2-5; possible D gene TRBD1, 6 bases. V lost 5 bases to trimming and J lost 5 bases, with 21 bases between them. Germline assignment: CDR1 MDHEN and CDR2 SYDVKM. The CDR3 contains 16 residues. The CDR3 DNA reads TGTGCCAGCAGTCCCCCTGACAGGCCCATACGGGAGACCCAGTACTTC. Translation: CASSPPDRPIRETQYF.

This clone is a singleton in its sample. The chain is built from TRBV28 and TRBJ2-7; maybe TRBD2 (6 bases). The CDR3 totals 15 residues. Trimming stripped 4 bases from V and 1 base from J, with 14 bases between. CDR1 is MDHEN and CDR2 is SYDVKM in the germline V gene. CDR3 amino acids: CASSYRDGGSYEQYF. The CDR3 DNA sequence: TGTGCCAGCAGTTACCGGGACGGGGGTTCCTACGAGCAGTACTTC.

The chain is built from TRBV7-9 and TRBJ2-2; 8 bases map to TRBD2. Losses at the gene ends were 5 bases for V and 1 base for J; bases not matched to a gene: 6. Germline V gene data show CDR1 as SEHNR and CDR2 as FQNEAQ (reference sequence). The CDR3 loop spans 16 amino acids. CDR3 sequence reads: CASSQRLAKNTGELFF. The CDR3 DNA reads as TGTGCCAGCAGCCAACGACTAGCGAAGAACACCGGGGAGCTGTTTTTT.